The entry below describes one TCR beta chain. Antigen unknown. Then a second PCR, running about 6 to 11 cycles, was carried out with a sample-barcoded 5' primer and a J-beta primer mix. TCRdb used MiXCR to reprocess the 5' RACE reads, holding one entry per CDR3 protein. The data contain around 790,000 distinct CDR3 sequences, approximately 44% of them singletons. This record comes from a study of blood T cells in healthy people across ages. Donors ranged from roughly 6 to 90 years old and were healthy Caucasians in Russia. Overall study results and limits: Per million T cells, TCR beta diversity dropped about linearly as age rose.

Trimming removed 4 bases from V and 3 bases from J, with 16 bases in between. Germline V lookup: CDR1 MGHDK, CDR2 SYGVNS. This CDR3 is 16 amino acids long. The sample comprised blood. The clonotype comes from a man in his sixties in good health. The rearrangement uses TRBV25-1 and TRBJ2-1, with D maybe TRBD1 (5 bases). The CDR3 nucleotides read TGTGCCAGCAGTGGTAAAGACAGTTACCTCTACAATGAGCAGTTCTTC. It translates to CASSGKDSYLYNEQFF. Combining the CDR3 with reference TRBV25-1 and TRBJ2-1 gives the whole variable domain EADIYQTPRYLVIGTGKKITLECSQTMGHDKMYWYQQDPGMELHLIHYSYGVNSTEKGDLSSESTVSRIRTEHFPLTLESARPSHTSQYLCASSGKDSYLYNEQFFGPGTRLTVL.